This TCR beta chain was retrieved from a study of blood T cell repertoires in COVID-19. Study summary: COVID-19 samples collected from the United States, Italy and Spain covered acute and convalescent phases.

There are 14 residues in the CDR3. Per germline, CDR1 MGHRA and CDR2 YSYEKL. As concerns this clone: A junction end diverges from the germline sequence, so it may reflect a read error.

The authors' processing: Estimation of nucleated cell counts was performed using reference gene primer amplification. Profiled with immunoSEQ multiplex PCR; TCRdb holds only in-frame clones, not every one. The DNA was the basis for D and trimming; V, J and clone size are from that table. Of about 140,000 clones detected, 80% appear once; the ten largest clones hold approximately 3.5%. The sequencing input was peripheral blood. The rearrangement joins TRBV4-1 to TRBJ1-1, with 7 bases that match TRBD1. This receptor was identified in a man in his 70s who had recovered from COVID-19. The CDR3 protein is CASSTPGQRTGAFF. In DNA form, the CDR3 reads TGCGCCAGCAGCACACCGGGACAGCGAACTGGAGCTTTCTTT.